This T cell receptor (beta chain) comes out of a study of OX40 agonist ivuxolimab in advanced cancers. As regards this clone: Its antigen is currently unknown.

Study findings and constraints: At 0.1 to 3.0 mg/kg, clonal expansion of CD4+ and CD8+ blood T cells had occurred by week 6.

The CDR3 length is 13 residues. Trimming removed 6 bases from V and 5 bases from J; junction bases left unmatched: 3. The germline V gene encodes CDR1 ENHRY and CDR2 SYGVKD. Produced via immunoSEQ multiplex PCR; TCRdb's table is partial and in-frame only. The sample records approximately 84,000 clones, just over 90% being singletons. The sample in question was CD4+ or CD8+ T cells sorted from blood, obtained in a trial of the OX40 agonist ivuxolimab. J is TRBJ1-5 and V is TRBV10-3; 8 positions agree with TRBD1. This TCR came from an adult with an advanced solid tumor such as melanoma, head and neck, liver or kidney cancer. CDR3 sequence reads: CAIRQGADQPQHF. DNA of the CDR3: TGTGCCATCAGGCAGGGGGCCGATCAGCCCCAGCATTTT.